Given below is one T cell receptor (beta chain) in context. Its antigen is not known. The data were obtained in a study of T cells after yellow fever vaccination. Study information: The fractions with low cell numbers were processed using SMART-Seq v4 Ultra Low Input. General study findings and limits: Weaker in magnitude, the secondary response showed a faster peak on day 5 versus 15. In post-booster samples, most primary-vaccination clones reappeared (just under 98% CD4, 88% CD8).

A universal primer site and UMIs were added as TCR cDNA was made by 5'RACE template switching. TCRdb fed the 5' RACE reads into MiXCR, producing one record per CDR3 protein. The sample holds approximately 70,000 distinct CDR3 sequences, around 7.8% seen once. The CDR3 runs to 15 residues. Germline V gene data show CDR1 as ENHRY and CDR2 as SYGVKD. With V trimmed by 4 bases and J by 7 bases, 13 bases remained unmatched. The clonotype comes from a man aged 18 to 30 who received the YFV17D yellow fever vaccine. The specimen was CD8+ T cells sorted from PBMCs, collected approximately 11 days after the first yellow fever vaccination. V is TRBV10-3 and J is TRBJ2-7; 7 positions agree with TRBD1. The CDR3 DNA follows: TGTGCCATCAGTGGAACCCCGGGACAGCTGTGGGAGCAGTACGTC. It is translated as CAISGTPGQLWEQYV.